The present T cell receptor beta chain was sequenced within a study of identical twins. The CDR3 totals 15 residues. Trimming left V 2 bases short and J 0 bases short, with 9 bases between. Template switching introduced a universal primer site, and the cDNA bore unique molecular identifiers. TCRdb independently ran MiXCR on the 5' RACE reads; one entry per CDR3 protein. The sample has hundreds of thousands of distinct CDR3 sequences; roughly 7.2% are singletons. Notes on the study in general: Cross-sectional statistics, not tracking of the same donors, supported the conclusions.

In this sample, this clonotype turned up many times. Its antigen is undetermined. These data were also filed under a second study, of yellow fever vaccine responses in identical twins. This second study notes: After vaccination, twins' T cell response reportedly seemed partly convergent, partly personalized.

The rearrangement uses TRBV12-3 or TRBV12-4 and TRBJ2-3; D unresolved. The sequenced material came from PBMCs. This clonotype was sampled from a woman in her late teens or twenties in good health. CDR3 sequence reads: CASSLSRPSTDTQYF. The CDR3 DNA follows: TGTGCCAGCAGTTTAAGCCGGCCTAGCACAGATACGCAGTATTTT.